Sequencing of this T cell receptor beta chain was carried out in a study of cytomegalovirus exposure and HLA in healthy donors. Germline V gene lookup returns CDR1 MNHNY and CDR2 SVGAGI (reference sequence). Trimming stripped 7 bases from V and 9 bases from J, with 10 bases between. The CDR3 is 11 amino acids. Some clones are missing from TCRdb's copy, which holds only in-frame ones; the method was immunoSEQ multiplex PCR. The sample has 200,000 or so clones, roughly 82% seen once. V is TRBV6-6 and J is TRBJ2-1; possibly TRBD1 for D (6 bases). The TCR comes from a woman under 40 in good health and CMV-seropositive. Sequencing input: PBMCs. CDR3 coding DNA: TGTGCCAGCAATCAGGGGACTGAGCAGTTCTTC. This gives the protein CASNQGTEQFF.